Following are 10 T cell receptor beta chains from one sample sequenced in a study of T-cell reconstitution after alpha-beta-depleted transplantation in children. Unique molecular identifiers tagged the TCRbeta library. MiXCR, applied by TCRdb to the PCR reads, yields one record per CDR3 protein. The sample contains around 400,000 distinct CDR3 sequences, roughly 22% of which appear only once. This sample comprised PBMCs from the stem cell graft donor, obtained from the stem cell graft. These receptors all come from a human donor who donated a stem cell graft to a child with acute myeloid leukemia.

This clonotype was counted ten times or more. This sequence joins TRBV21-1 and TRBJ2-1; no check of the table's D call, TRBD1, against the DNA was made. TRBV21-1 is tagged as a pseudogene. The CDR3 runs to 14 residues. DNA for the CDR3: TGTGCCAGCAGCAAATTAGGGGATTACAATGAGCAGTTCTTC. Amino acids: CASSKLGDYNEQFF.

Many counts were recorded for this clonotype. The chain is built from TRBV20-1 and TRBJ2-7, with 13 bases aligning to TRBD2. The trim removed 3 bases at V and 4 bases at J, leaving 3 bases unmatched. Germline V CDR1 and CDR2: DFQATT, SNEGSKA (reference sequence). CDR3 length: 14 amino acids. CDR3 residues: CSARQGLAGYEQYF. DNA of the CDR3: TGCAGTGCTAGGCAGGGACTAGCGGGGTACGAGCAGTACTTC.

The J gene is TRBJ2-2, the V gene TRBV27; 12 bases fit TRBD2. The CDR3 loop spans 14 amino acids. The V gene's germline CDR1 is MNHEY and CDR2 SMNVEV (reference sequence). V lost 10 bases and J lost 4; bases outside the gene matches: 4. CDR3 in DNA: TGTGCCATGAAACTAGCGGGGGGCACCGGGGAGCTGTTTTTT. The encoded protein is CAMKLAGGTGELFF.

The chain links TRBV28 to TRBJ1-2; D remains unclear. CDR1 and CDR2 (germline): MDHEN, SYDVKM. The CDR3 runs 12 residues. Trimming pared 4 bases from V and 3 bases from J, leaving 6 bases between. The CDR3 is CASSWTDYGYTF. The CDR3 nucleotides are TGTGCCAGCAGTTGGACGGACTATGGCTACACCTTC.

The table lists this clonotype with many counts. V gene TRBV20-1 combines with J gene TRBJ2-3, with 9 bases aligning to TRBD2. Unmatched junction bases numbered 9, after V lost 2 bases and J lost 0 bases. The CDR3 totals 17 residues. The germline gives CDR1 DFQATT, CDR2 SNEGSKA (reference sequence). CDR3 coding DNA: TGCAGTGCTAGACCCTACCTTACTAGCGGGAGCACAGATACGCAGTATTTT. Protein product: CSARPYLTSGSTDTQYF.

The chain is built from TRBV5-1 and TRBJ2-7; unclear D gene. The V gene lost 4 bases and the J gene lost 7 bases, with 12 bases spanning the gap. The CDR3 sequence is 12 residues long. Germline V CDR1 and CDR2: SGHRS, YFSETQ. CDR3 sequence: CASSLTSMEQYF. The CDR3 region has the DNA TGCGCCAGCAGCCTTACATCTATGGAGCAGTACTTC.

The chain couples TRBV20-1 to TRBJ2-7; 7 nucleotides match TRBD2. The CDR3 runs 15 residues. With 0 bases clipped from V and 0 bases from J, the junction kept 5 bases outside the gene matches. The V gene's germline CDR1 is DFQATT and CDR2 SNEGSKA (reference sequence). The CDR3, as DNA: TGCAGTGCTAGAGATCTAGGCGGGAGCTCCTACGAGCAGTACTTC. This sequence encodes CSARDLGGSSYEQYF.

This clonotype was recorded many times. This chain joins TRBV9 and TRBJ2-1; 7 bases fit TRBD2. From germline, CDR1 is SGDLS and CDR2 YYNGEE. The J segment lost 6 bases and the V segment lost 6 bases, leaving 15 bases of the junction unmatched. The length of the CDR3 is 16 residues. CDR3 protein: CASTGEGRGSFNEQFF. The CDR3 DNA follows: TGTGCCAGCACCGGAGAGGGGCGGGGGAGTTTCAATGAGCAGTTCTTC.

The table lists this clonotype with many counts. V is TRBV12-3 or TRBV12-4 and J is TRBJ1-5; D gene unclear. The CDR3 has 14 residues. The V gene lost 2 bases and the J gene lost 4 bases, with 9 bases spanning the gap. The CDR3 loop is CASSLSQANQPQHF. In DNA form, the CDR3 reads TGTGCCAGCAGTTTAAGTCAGGCGAATCAGCCCCAGCATTTT.

This clonotype is a singleton in its sample. The chain employs TRBV12-3 or TRBV12-4 and TRBJ1-6, with D uncertain. The V and J ends lost 5 bases and 5 bases respectively, with 10 bases between them. This CDR3 region has 14 residues. CDR3 sequence: CASSHHAHNSPLHF. The CDR3 DNA is TGTGCCAGCAGTCATCATGCCCATAATTCACCCCTCCACTTT.